These 13 T cell receptor beta chains were sequenced from one sample in a study of technical replicates of blood from a handful of donors. The method was immunoSEQ multiplex PCR; TCRdb's version includes in-frame clones alone and lacks a portion of them. The sample has tens of thousands of clones; 95% to 98% are singletons. Sequencing input: T cells isolated from PBMCs. These TCRs come from a human donor in good health.

The chain joins TRBV6-1 to TRBJ1-1; D gene uncertain. This CDR3 contains 11 residues. The V gene lost 4 bases and the J gene lost 8 bases, with 8 bases spanning the gap. The V gene's germline CDR1 is MNHNS and CDR2 SASEGT. The CDR3 DNA reads TGTGCCAGCAGTGGAGGAAGGGAAGCTTTCTTT. Its protein is CASSGGREAFF.

The chain joins TRBV19 to TRBJ1-2; weak D call: TRBD1 (5 bases). Germline values: CDR1 LNHDA, CDR2 SQIVND (reference sequence). The V end lost 7 bases, the J end lost 8 bases, and 20 bases lay between the germline ends. CDR3 length: 14 residues. CDR3: CASKDGAGLQGYTF. The CDR3 DNA follows: TGTGCCAGTAAGGATGGGGCAGGTCTCCAGGGCTACACCTTC. Full variable domain (missing parts from reference TRBV19 and TRBJ1-2): DGGITQSPKYLFRKEGQNVTLSCEQNLNHDAMYWYRQDPGQGLRLIYYSQIVNDFQKGDIAEGYSVSREKKESFPLTVTSAQKNPTAFYLCASKDGAGLQGYTFGSGTRLTVV.

This rearrangement joins TRBV2 to TRBJ2-7, with D unclear. V was cut by 6 bases and J by 2 bases, with 14 bases left in between. Germline loops: CDR1 SNHLY, CDR2 FYNNEI. The CDR3 covers 14 residues. The CDR3 DNA reads as TGTGCCAGCAGGGCAGGTCTCGGAACCTACGAGCAGTACTTC. Translated: CASRAGLGTYEQYF.

The CDR3 region has the DNA TGTGCCAGCAGTTACGGTAGCACAAGAGAGACCCAGTACTTC. It codes for CASSYGSTRETQYF. V gene TRBV6-5 combines with J gene TRBJ2-5, with no clear D. The CDR3 length is 14 residues. The germline V gene has CDR1 MNHEY and CDR2 SVGAGI. The germline V and J ends were trimmed by 2 bases and 4 bases, with 11 bases remaining between them.

CDR3 DNA sequence: TGCGCCAGCAGCCAACCTAGCGGGGAACTTGGCAAAAACATTCAGTACTTC. Translation gives CASSQPSGELGKNIQYF. The chain joins TRBV4-1 to TRBJ2-4, with TRBD2 identical over 9 bases. Trimming at V came to 2 bases and at J to 3 bases, leaving 8 bases not matched to a gene. There are 17 residues in the CDR3. From germline, CDR1 is MGHRA and CDR2 YSYEKL.

The chain has TRBV28 and TRBJ2-7; TRBD1 aligns across 8 bases. Germline V gene lookup returns CDR1 MDHEN and CDR2 SYDVKM. With 3 bases clipped from V and 9 bases from J, the junction kept 10 bases outside the gene matches. CDR3 length: 14 residues. This CDR3 reads CASSFNPDRVGQYF. The DNA for the CDR3 is TGTGCCAGCAGTTTTAACCCGGACAGGGTGGGGCAGTACTTC.

The rearrangement joins TRBV6-5 to TRBJ2-7; TRBD1 might be the D (5 bases). Between the trimmed V and J ends, which lost 2 bases and 6 bases, there was a span of 5 bases. This CDR3 region has 11 residues. The germline V gene encodes CDR1 MNHEY and CDR2 SVGAGI. CDR3 DNA: TGTGCCAGCAGTTACACAGGCGAGCAGTACTTC. As protein: CASSYTGEQYF.

In DNA form, the CDR3 reads TGTGCCATCAGTGAGTCGGACTCGGAGACCCAGTACTTC. As protein: CAISESDSETQYF. This chain connects TRBV10-3 to TRBJ2-5, with D tentatively TRBD2 (5 bases). V shed 0 bases and J shed 5 bases, with 7 bases lying between them. The CDR3 runs 13 residues. Germline assignment: CDR1 ENHRY and CDR2 SYGVKD.

This rearrangement joins TRBV10-2 to TRBJ2-1; TRBD2 aligns across 7 bases. J was trimmed by 7 bases and V by 3 bases; bases with no gene match: 9. The CDR3 covers 15 residues. Germline V gene data show CDR1 as WSHSY and CDR2 as SAAADI. The CDR3 bases are TGCGCCAGCAGTGATTTAACTAGCGTCAGGAATGAGCAGTTCTTC. Translation: CASSDLTSVRNEQFF.

CDR3 DNA: TGTGCCAGCAGCCCATCGTGGGACAGGGAATCACCCCTCCACTTT. It codes for CASSPSWDRESPLHF. This chain joins TRBV11-2 and TRBJ1-6; 9 bases agree with TRBD1. The germline V gene encodes CDR1 SGHAT and CDR2 FQNNGV. Unmatched junction bases numbered 9, after V lost 5 bases and J lost 10 bases. The CDR3 loop spans 15 amino acids.

This clone was counted a single time. This chain uses TRBV5-4 with TRBJ1-6, with D perhaps TRBD1 (6 bases). Germline V gives CDR1 SGHNT, CDR2 YYREEE (reference sequence). The CDR3 is 14 amino acids. Trimming took off 0 bases at V and 6 bases at J, with 7 bases between the two ends. The CDR3 DNA is TGTGCCAGCAGCTTGGACAGGGTTAATTCACCCCTCCACTTT. Amino acid sequence: CASSLDRVNSPLHF.

The chain has TRBV19 and TRBJ1-1, with D possibly matching TRBD1 (5 bases). Deletions cut 0 bases from V and 2 bases from J, with 13 bases between. The germline V gene has CDR1 LNHDA and CDR2 SQIVND (reference sequence). The CDR3 runs to 16 residues. CDR3 coding DNA: TGTGCCAGTAGTATAGATAGCGGGGGGAAAAACACTGAAGCTTTCTTT. Protein product: CASSIDSGGKNTEAFF.

The gene calls are TRBV6-5 and TRBJ2-5; D is uncertain. The CDR3 extends over 14 amino acids. The germline V gene encodes CDR1 MNHEY and CDR2 SVGAGI. V was clipped by 5 bases and J by 5 bases, with 15 bases between them. The CDR3 sequence is CASSRSRLMETQYF. The DNA of the CDR3 is TGTGCCAGCAGTCGCTCGAGGTTGATGGAGACCCAGTACTTC.